The 5 T cell receptor beta chains below were found in one sample sequenced in a study of T cells in localized non-small cell lung cancer. Libraries were prepared by immunoSEQ multiplex PCR; TCRdb keeps only in-frame clonotypes and omits some of them. This sample yields 70,000 to 95,000 clones, of which under 95% are seen a single time; roughly 4.3% belongs to the top ten. Sequencing was performed on PBMCs, taken before any cancer treatment. The source of these receptors is a woman aged 40-70 years with stage II squamous cell lung carcinoma.

Only one count was recorded for this clone. The V gene is TRBV10-3, the J gene TRBJ2-7; D remains ambiguous. The germline CDR1 and CDR2 sequences are ENHRY and SYGVKD. The V end lost 7 bases, the J end lost 4 bases, and 8 bases lay between the germline ends. The CDR3 has 11 amino acids. CDR3 sequence reads: CAIKVMYEQYF. The DNA of the CDR3 is TGTGCCATCAAAGTAATGTACGAGCAGTACTTC.

The chain combines TRBV27 with TRBJ2-1, with D uncertain. V was pared by 2 bases and J by 3 bases, with 11 bases between. This CDR3 comprises 15 residues. Germline loops: CDR1 MNHEY, CDR2 SMNVEV (reference sequence). CDR3: CASSLSQRYYNEQFF. The CDR3 DNA sequence: TGTGCCAGCAGTTTAAGCCAGCGTTACTACAATGAGCAGTTCTTC.

This rearrangement joins TRBV4-1 to TRBJ1-5; no reliable D call. The germline V gene has CDR1 MGHRA and CDR2 YSYEKL. The length of the CDR3 is 18 residues. The V end was cut by 4 bases, the J end by 0 bases, with 19 bases between. The CDR3 DNA reads as TGCGCCAGCAGCCCACCGCCCGGTGGAGTTAATAGCAATCAGCCCCAGCATTTT. This codes for CASSPPPGGVNSNQPQHF.

The genes are TRBV5-4 and TRBJ2-5, with TRBD2 identical over 13 bases. The J segment lost 1 base and the V segment lost 4 bases, leaving 7 bases of the junction unmatched. This CDR3 comprises 17 residues. Germline values: CDR1 SGHNT, CDR2 YYREEE (reference sequence). DNA of the CDR3: TGTGCCAGCAGCCATGGGACTAGCGGGACCCTCCAAGAGACCCAGTACTTC. Its translation: CASSHGTSGTLQETQYF. The variable domain in full, with the rest retrieved from reference TRBV5-4 and TRBJ2-5, is ETGVTQSPTHLIKTRGQQVTLRCSSQSGHNTVSWYQQALGQGPQFIFQYYREEENGRGNFPPRFSGLQFPNYSSELNVNALELDDSALYLCASSHGTSGTLQETQYFGPGTRLLVL.

The chain combines TRBV18 with TRBJ2-1, with TRBD2 matching over 8 bases. The V and J ends lost 5 bases and 0 bases, in that order; junction bases with no gene match: 6. The CDR3 is 16 residues long. The germline CDR1 and CDR2 sequences are KGHSH and LQKENI. The CDR3 loop reads CASSVRGGSSYNEQFF. The CDR3 DNA is TGTGCCAGCTCAGTCCGGGGGGGGAGCTCCTACAATGAGCAGTTCTTC.